Sequencing of this TCR beta chain was carried out in a study of blood T cell repertoires in COVID-19. The wider study: Spain, Italy and the United States supplied samples that represented acute and convalescent COVID-19. From T cells, B-cell-depleted T cells, or PBMCs came the material, which was cDNA or gDNA.

The CDR3 loop spans 15 amino acids. Trimming removed 2 bases from V and 4 bases from J, with 12 bases in between. CDR1 SGDLS and CDR2 YYNGEE come from the germline V gene. Study processing details: Estimates of nucleated cell counts were drawn from the amplification of reference gene primers. Profiled with immunoSEQ multiplex PCR; TCRdb holds only in-frame clones, not every one. V and J calls and clone size are given by that table; D and trimming were obtained from the DNA. The profile shows some 230,000 clones, roughly 84% of them singletons. The clonotype was recovered from a woman between 55 and 75 years old with acute or convalescent COVID-19. The gene calls are TRBV9 and TRBJ1-4; possible D gene TRBD1, 6 bases. Sequenced input: peripheral blood. This chain's CDR3 is CASSVSGAVNEKLFF. The CDR3 DNA reads TGTGCCAGCAGCGTTTCAGGGGCGGTTAATGAAAAACTGTTTTTT.